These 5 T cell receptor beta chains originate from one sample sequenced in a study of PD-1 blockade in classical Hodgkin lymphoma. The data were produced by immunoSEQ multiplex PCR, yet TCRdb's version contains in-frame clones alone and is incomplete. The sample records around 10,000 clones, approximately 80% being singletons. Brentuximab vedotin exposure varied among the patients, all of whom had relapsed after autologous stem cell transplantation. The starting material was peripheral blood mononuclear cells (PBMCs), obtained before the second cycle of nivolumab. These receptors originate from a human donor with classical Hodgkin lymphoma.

CDR3 DNA: TGTGCCAGCAGACGCGTTACAGGGGCGCGACAGCCCCAGCATTTT. It translates to CASRRVTGARQPQHF. The V call is TRBV27, the J call TRBJ1-5; 7 nucleotides line up with TRBD1. CDR1 MNHEY and CDR2 SMNVEV come from the germline V gene (reference sequence). V shed 6 bases, J shed 7 bases, and the junction held 12 bases outside the gene matches. The CDR3 runs to 15 residues.

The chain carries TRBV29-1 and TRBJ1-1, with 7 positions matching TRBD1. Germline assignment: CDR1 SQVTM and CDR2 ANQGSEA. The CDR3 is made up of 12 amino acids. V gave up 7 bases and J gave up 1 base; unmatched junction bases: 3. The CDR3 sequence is CSGQGWNTEAFF. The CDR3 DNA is TGCAGCGGACAGGGCTGGAACACTGAAGCTTTCTTT.

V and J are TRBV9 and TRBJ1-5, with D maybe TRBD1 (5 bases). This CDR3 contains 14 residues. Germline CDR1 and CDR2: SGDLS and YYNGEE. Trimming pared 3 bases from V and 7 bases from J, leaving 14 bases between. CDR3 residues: CASSAGRGRQPQHF. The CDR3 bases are TGTGCCAGCAGCGCCGGGCGGGGACGACAGCCCCAGCATTTT.

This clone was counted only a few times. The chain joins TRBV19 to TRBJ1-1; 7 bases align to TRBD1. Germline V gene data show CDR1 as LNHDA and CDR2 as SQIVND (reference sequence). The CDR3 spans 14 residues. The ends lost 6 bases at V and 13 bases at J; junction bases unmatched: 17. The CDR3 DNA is TGTGCCAGTAGAGCAGACAGGGACCCAAGAGGTGGTTTCTTT. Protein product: CASRADRDPRGGFF.

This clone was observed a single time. The CDR3 coding sequence is TGCGCCAGCAGCTTGGGATTAGAACGCACCGGGGAGCTGTTTTTT. Its translation is CASSLGLERTGELFF. V usage is TRBV5-1 and J usage is TRBJ2-2; D unclear. This CDR3 comprises 15 residues. V lost 0 bases to trimming and J lost 4 bases, with 10 bases between them. In germline, CDR1 is SGHRS, CDR2 YFSETQ.